Detailed here is one T cell receptor beta chain. J gave up 7 bases and V 6 bases, and 6 bases lay outside the gene matches. Germline V gene lookup returns CDR1 MGHDK and CDR2 SYGVNS. The CDR3 is 14 residues long. TCRdb's copy holds only in-frame clones and misses some; the assay was immunoSEQ multiplex PCR. The profile shows about 270,000 clones, around 93% of them singletons. This sample was taken from a study of blood T cell repertoires in COVID-19. Study as a whole: Sites in the United States, Italy and Spain provided acute and convalescent COVID-19 samples.

Those designated as exposed participants met a COVID-19 case within 2 weeks before study entry. This sequence originates from a man between 35 and 55 years old who had been exposed to COVID-19. The sample was PBMCs or T cells enriched from blood (not recorded which). The V call is TRBV25-1, the J call TRBJ2-6, with TRBD2 identical over 7 bases. Here the CDR3 reads CASSNPGGANVLTF. DNA of the CDR3: TGTGCCAGCAGCAATCCGGGGGGAGCCAACGTCCTGACTTTC.